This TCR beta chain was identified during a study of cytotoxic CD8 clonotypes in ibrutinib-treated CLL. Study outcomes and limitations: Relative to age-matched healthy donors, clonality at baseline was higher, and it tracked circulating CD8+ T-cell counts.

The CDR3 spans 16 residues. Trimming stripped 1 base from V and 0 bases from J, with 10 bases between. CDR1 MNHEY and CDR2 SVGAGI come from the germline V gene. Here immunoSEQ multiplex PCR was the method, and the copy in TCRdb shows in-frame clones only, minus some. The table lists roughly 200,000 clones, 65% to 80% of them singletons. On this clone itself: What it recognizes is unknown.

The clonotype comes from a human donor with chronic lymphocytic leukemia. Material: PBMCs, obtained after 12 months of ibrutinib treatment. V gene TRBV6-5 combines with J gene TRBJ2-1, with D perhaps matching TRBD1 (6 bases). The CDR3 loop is CASSYYSGASYNEQFF. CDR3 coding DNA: TGTGCCAGCAGTTACTATTCAGGGGCCTCCTACAATGAGCAGTTCTTC.